This record looks at one T cell receptor beta chain sequence and its context. The CDR3 spans 15 residues. The germline V gene has CDR1 SGHTA and CDR2 FQGNSA. V lost 4 bases and J lost 4, with 15 bases in between. The isolated RNA, all of it, was reverse transcribed, so expressed TCRB transcripts were what got sequenced. Clones were sequenced by immunoSEQ multiplex PCR, and TCRdb holds only the in-frame ones, with some missing. Of fewer than 200,000 clones listed, about an eighth were seen once; the top ten hold 0.55% to 0.8%. These data are taken from a study of beta chain features in type 1 diabetes.

This clonotype originated in a young woman in good health. The rearrangement uses TRBV7-2 and TRBJ2-3; a weak D match, TRBD1 (6 bases). The specimen was central memory CD4+ T cells from blood. The CDR3 DNA reads TGTGCCAGCAGCTATAGGGGTGGGGGCGCAGATACGCAGTATTTT. Its protein product is CASSYRGGGADTQYF. Using reference TRBV7-2 and TRBJ2-3 for the parts outside the CDR3, the full variable domain is GAGVSQSPSNKVTEKGKDVELRCDPISGHTALYWYRQSLGQGLEFLIYFQGNSAPDKSGLPSDRFSAERTGGSVSTLTIQRTQQEDSAVYLCASSYRGGGADTQYFGPGTRLTVL.